Listed below are T cell receptor beta chains from one sample, sequenced in a study of regulatory T cells in long-lasting Graves disease. MiXCR, run by TCRdb on the multiplex PCR reads, gives a single entry per CDR3 protein. Of 500,000 to 700,000 distinct CDR3 sequences listed, around 30% were seen once; the top ten hold 35% to 55%. The input for sequencing was peripheral blood mononuclear cells (PBMCs), taken when the disease was refractory, from a patient treated with antithyroid drugs. The receptors come from a female donor with Graves disease. Both conserved end residues are trimmed from each CDR3. D genes are given only for firm matches.

TRBJ2-7 | TRBV7-8 | NA | ASGRRSPLYEQY
TRBJ1-5 | TRBV6-1 | TRBD1 | ASMVQGQGNNQPQH
TRBJ1-2 | TRBV4-2 | NA | ASSQGLAPGYT
TRBJ2-7 | TRBV28 | TRBD2 | ASVGSGRIQY
TRBJ1-1 | TRBV2 | NA | ASRPPSSREAF
TRBJ2-7 | TRBV27 | NA | ASSYNYRSSYEQY
TRBJ1-2 | TRBV30 | NA | AWGVGGVNYGYT
TRBJ1-1 | TRBV11-1 | NA | ASSLWEGTNTEAF
TRBJ1-1 | TRBV12-3/TRBV12-4 | TRBD1 | ASSLGQGAAAF
TRBJ1-5 | TRBV13 | NA | ASSQGNRQPQH
TRBJ2-1 | TRBV19 | TRBD1 | ASSRDRENYNEQF
TRBJ1-5 | TRBV12-3/TRBV12-4 | NA | ASSLGRAEYSNQPQH
TRBJ1-3 | TRBV20-1 | NA | SARGRAGNTIY
TRBJ2-4 | TRBV5-6 | TRBD2 | ASTDSGSRYIQY
TRBJ1-5 | TRBV6-1 | NA | ASSAGQNQPQH
TRBJ2-7 | TRBV28 | NA | AISESSGWEQY
TRBJ2-7 | TRBV28 | NA | ASSPPLGRLVYEQY
TRBJ1-4 | TRBV5-8 | TRBD1 | ASSLPGTEGGYEKLF
TRBJ2-7 | TRBV13 | NA | ASSLRTIGSYEQY
TRBJ1-6 | TRBV13 | NA | ASSLAASSYNSPLH
TRBJ1-2 | TRBV29-1 | NA | SVAQGGGYT
TRBJ2-5 | TRBV12-3/TRBV12-4 | TRBD2 | ASSLWGRAQETQY
TRBJ1-6 | TRBV27 | NA | ASSLVGGNSPPH
TRBJ2-5 | TRBV15 | TRBD1 | ATSSRGQGAETQY
TRBJ2-5 | TRBV7-9 | TRBD1 | ASSARGQFQETQY
TRBJ1-4 | TRBV7-9 | NA | ASTVAGGTNEKLF
TRBJ2-7 | TRBV11-2 | NA | ASSLYPRGYNYEQY
TRBJ1-1 | TRBV10-3 | NA | AIRQPGELTEAF
TRBJ1-1 | TRBV5-1 | NA | ASSLALGGDTEAF
TRBJ1-1 | TRBV11-2 | NA | ASSFQGQLLSAF
TRBJ1-1 | TRBV7-8 | NA | ASSLFGGGGDTEAF
TRBJ1-5 | TRBV28 | NA | ASTTDRIVVQPQH
TRBJ1-2 | TRBV6-1 | NA | ASSPSPRRDGYT
TRBJ2-7 | TRBV6-1 | TRBD1 | ASRQQGVAYEQY
TRBJ2-7 | TRBV6-1 | TRBD2 | ASKQAGLTYEQY
TRBJ1-2 | TRBV2 | NA | ASSSRATTYGYT
TRBJ1-1 | TRBV10-2 | NA | ASSESEGAEAF